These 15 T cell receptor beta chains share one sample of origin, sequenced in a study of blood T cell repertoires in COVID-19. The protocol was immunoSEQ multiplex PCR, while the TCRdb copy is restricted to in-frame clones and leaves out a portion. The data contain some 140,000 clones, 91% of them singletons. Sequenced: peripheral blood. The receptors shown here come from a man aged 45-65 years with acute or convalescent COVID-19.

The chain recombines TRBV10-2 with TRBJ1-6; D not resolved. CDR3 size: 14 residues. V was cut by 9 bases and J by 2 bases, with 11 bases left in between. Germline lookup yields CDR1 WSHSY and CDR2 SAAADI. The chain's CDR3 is CASKERAYNSPLHF. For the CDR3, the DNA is TGCGCCAGTAAAGAGAGGGCCTATAATTCACCCCTCCACTTT.

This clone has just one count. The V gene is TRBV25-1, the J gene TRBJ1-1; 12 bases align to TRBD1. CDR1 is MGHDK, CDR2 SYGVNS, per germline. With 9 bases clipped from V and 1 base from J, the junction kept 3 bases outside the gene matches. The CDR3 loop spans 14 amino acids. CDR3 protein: CASGTGGRNTEAFF. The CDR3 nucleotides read TGTGCCAGTGGGACAGGGGGCCGGAACACTGAAGCTTTCTTT.

The DNA for the CDR3 is TGTGCCAGCAGCCTCGGGAGTCGCGGGGGAAACATCGAGCAGTTCTTC. Translated: CASSLGSRGGNIEQFF. The chain is built from TRBV7-2 and TRBJ2-1, with 7 bases matching TRBD2. CDR1 and CDR2 (germline): SGHTA, FQGNSA. The CDR3 loop spans 16 amino acids. Trimming took 5 bases from V and 10 from J; bases not matched to a gene: 17.

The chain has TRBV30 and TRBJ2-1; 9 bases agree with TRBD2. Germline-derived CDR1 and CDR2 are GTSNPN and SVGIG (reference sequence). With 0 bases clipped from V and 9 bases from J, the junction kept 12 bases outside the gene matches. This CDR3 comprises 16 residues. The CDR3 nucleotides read TGTGCCTGGAGTGTACAGGTAGCGGGAGTATTAGCTGAGCAGTTCTTC. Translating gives CAWSVQVAGVLAEQFF.

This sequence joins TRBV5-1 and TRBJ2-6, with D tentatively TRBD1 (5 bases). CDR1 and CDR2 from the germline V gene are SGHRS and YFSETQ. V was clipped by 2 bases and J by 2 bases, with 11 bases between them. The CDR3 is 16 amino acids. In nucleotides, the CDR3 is TGCGCCAGCAGCTTCAACCGACAGCCTGGGGCCAACGTCCTGACTTTC. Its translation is CASSFNRQPGANVLTF.

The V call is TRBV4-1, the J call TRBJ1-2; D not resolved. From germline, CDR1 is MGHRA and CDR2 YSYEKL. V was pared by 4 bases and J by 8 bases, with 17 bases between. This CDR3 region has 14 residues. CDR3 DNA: TGCGCCAGCAGCCCCTTTCTCGGGGAGTGGGGCTACACCTTC. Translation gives CASSPFLGEWGYTF.

The CDR3, as DNA: TGTGCCAGCAGCTTAGAAGGGGTCAGTGAGCAGTTCTTC. This encodes CASSLEGVSEQFF. The V and J genes are TRBV11-3 and TRBJ2-1; possible D gene TRBD1, 5 bases. The CDR3 has 13 amino acids. In germline, CDR1 is SGHNT, CDR2 YENEEA. Trimming stripped 0 bases from V and 9 bases from J, with 9 bases between. The full variable domain, in which reference TRBV11-3 and TRBJ2-1 provide the parts outside the CDR3, is EAGVVQSPRYKIIEKKQPVAFWCNPISGHNTLYWYLQNLGQGPELLIRYENEEAVDDSQLPKDRFSAERLKGVDSTLKIQPAELGDSAVYLCASSLEGVSEQFFGPGTRLTVL.

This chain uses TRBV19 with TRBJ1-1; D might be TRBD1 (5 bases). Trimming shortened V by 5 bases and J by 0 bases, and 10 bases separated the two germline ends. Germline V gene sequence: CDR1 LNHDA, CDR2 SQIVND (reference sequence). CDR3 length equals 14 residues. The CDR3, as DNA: TGTGCCAGTAGTCCGGACACCTTGAACACTGAAGCTTTCTTT. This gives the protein CASSPDTLNTEAFF. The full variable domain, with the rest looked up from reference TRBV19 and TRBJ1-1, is DGGITQSPKYLFRKEGQNVTLSCEQNLNHDAMYWYRQDPGQGLRLIYYSQIVNDFQKGDIAEGYSVSREKKESFPLTVTSAQKNPTAFYLCASSPDTLNTEAFFGQGTRLTVV.

The CDR3 nucleotides are TGCGCCAGCAGGACCGGACAGACAGATACGCAGTATTTT. It is translated as CASRTGQTDTQYF. This chain joins TRBV10-2 and TRBJ2-3, with a weak D call TRBD1 (6 bases). From germline, CDR1 is WSHSY and CDR2 SAAADI. The CDR3 covers 13 residues. V was cut by 6 bases and J by 3 bases, with 10 bases left in between.

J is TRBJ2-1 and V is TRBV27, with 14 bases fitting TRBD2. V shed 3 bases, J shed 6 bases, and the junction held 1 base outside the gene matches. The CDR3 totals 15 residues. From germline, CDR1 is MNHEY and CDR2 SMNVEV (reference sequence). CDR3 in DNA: TGTGCCAGCAGTTTCGGGACTAGCGGGGGCAATGAGCAGTTCTTC. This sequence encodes CASSFGTSGGNEQFF.

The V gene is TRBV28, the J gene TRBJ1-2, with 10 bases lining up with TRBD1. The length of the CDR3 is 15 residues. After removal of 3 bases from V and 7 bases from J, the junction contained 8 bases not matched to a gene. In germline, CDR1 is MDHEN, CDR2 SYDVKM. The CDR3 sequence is CASSFAPGTGVGYTF. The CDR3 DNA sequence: TGTGCCAGCAGTTTTGCCCCCGGGACAGGGGTTGGCTACACCTTC.

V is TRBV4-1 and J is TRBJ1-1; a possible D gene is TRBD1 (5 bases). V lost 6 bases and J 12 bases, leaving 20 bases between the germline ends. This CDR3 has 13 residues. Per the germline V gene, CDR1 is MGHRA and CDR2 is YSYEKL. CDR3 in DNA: TGCGCCAGCAGATGGGCCGCGGGACGGAAGACTTTCTTT. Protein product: CASRWAAGRKTFF.

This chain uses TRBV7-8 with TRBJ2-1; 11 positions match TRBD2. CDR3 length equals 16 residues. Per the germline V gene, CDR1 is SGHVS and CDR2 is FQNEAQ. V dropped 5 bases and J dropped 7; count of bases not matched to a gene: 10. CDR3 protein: CASSLIAGGLWNEQFF. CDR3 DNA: TGTGCCAGCAGCCTTATAGCGGGGGGGCTTTGGAATGAGCAGTTCTTC.

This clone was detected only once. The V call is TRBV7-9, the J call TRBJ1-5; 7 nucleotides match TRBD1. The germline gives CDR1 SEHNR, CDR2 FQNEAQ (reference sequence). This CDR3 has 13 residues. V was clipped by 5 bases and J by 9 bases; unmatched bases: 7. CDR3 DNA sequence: TGTGCCAGCAGCGAGACAGGGTTTTCGCCCCAGCATTTT. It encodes CASSETGFSPQHF.

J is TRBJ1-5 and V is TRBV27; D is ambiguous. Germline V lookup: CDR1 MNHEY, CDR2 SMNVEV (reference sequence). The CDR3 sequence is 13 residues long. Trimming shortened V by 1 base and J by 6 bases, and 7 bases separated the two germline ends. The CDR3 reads CASSLLSGQPQHF. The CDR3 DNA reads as TGTGCCAGCAGTTTATTGAGCGGTCAGCCCCAGCATTTT.